Detailed here is one T cell receptor (beta chain). Antigen unknown. This entry belongs to a study of CD8 T cells in Susac syndrome. About the study: Of the sequenced Susac syndrome patients, over 5 had active disease and eight were in remission. Regarding the study as a whole: The authors acknowledged that the study's TCR sequencing and HLA analysis involved relatively few individuals.

In blood CD8+ and CD4+ T cells, TCR beta underwent sequencing. Patients with Susac syndrome met the recently defined diagnostic criteria for definite or probable disease. Reverse transcription of roughly 0.5 to 1 ug RNA was performed with random hexamers. TCRdb passed the immunoSEQ multiplex PCR reads through MiXCR, listing each CDR3 protein once. Altogether around 200,000 distinct CDR3 sequences are present, about 94% being singletons, with the ten largest covering around 0.094%. Germline lookup yields CDR1 SGHRS and CDR2 YFSETQ. Trimming stripped 3 bases from V and 2 bases from J, with 9 bases between. This CDR3 region has 14 residues.

This receptor was taken from a human donor with Susac syndrome. Sequencing was done on a sample of CD4+ T cells from PBMCs. The chain carries TRBV5-1 and TRBJ2-1, with D possibly TRBD2 on 5 matching bases. CDR3 sequence reads: CASSSGETYNEQFF. The CDR3 DNA is TGCGCCAGCAGCTCTGGGGAGACCTACAATGAGCAGTTCTTC.